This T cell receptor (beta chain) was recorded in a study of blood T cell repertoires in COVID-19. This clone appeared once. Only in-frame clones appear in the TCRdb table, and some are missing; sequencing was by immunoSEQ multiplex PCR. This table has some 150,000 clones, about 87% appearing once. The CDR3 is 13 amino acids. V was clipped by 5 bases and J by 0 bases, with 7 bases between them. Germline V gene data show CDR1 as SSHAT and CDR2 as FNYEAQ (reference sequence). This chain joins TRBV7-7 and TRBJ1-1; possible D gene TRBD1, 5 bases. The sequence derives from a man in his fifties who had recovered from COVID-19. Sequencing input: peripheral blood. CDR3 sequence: CASSATVNTEAFF. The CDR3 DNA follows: TGTGCCAGCAGCGCGACAGTGAACACTGAAGCTTTCTTT.